Presented here are 17 T cell receptor beta chains from one specimen sequenced in a study of cytomegalovirus exposure and HLA in healthy donors. This PCR relied on a set of 60 Vbeta primers and 13 Jbeta primers. Some clones are missing from TCRdb's copy, which holds only in-frame ones; the method was immunoSEQ multiplex PCR. This sample has fewer than 200,000 clones, with 65% to 85% found just once. The specimen sequenced was PBMCs. The receptors here all came from a woman aged 18-35 years in good health and CMV-seronegative.

V gene TRBV2 combines with J gene TRBJ2-3; maybe TRBD2 (7 bases). The CDR3 is 13 residues long. Germline values: CDR1 SNHLY, CDR2 FYNNEI. Trimming removed 11 bases from V and 8 bases from J, with 20 bases in between. The CDR3 protein is CASLRGLTFTQYF. CDR3 sequence (DNA): TGTGCCTCCCTGCGGGGGCTTACCTTTACGCAGTATTTT.

The CDR3 loop is CASSASGQGDTQYF. The CDR3 nucleotides read TGCGCCAGCAGCGCCAGCGGCCAGGGGGATACGCAGTATTTT. This chain uses TRBV5-1 with TRBJ2-3; a weak D match, TRBD1 (6 bases). Germline V gene lookup returns CDR1 SGHRS and CDR2 YFSETQ. This CDR3 comprises 14 residues. V dropped 4 bases and J dropped 6 bases, with 15 bases sitting between them.

This clone was counted a few times. CDR3 DNA sequence: TGTGCCAGCAGTGAAGCTCCGGGACAGGGGGCGCAGCCCCAGCATTTT. This sequence encodes CASSEAPGQGAQPQHF. The rearrangement links TRBV6-1 to TRBJ1-5, with TRBD1 matching 12 bases. With V trimmed by 0 bases and J by 7 bases, 4 bases remained unmatched. CDR1 and CDR2 from the germline V gene are MNHNS and SASEGT. This CDR3 comprises 16 residues.

This chain connects TRBV12-5 to TRBJ1-2, with D perhaps TRBD1 (6 bases). CDR3 length: 14 amino acids. Deletions cut 8 bases from V and 7 bases from J, with 20 bases between. CDR1 and CDR2 from the germline V gene are LGHNT and FRNRAP. The chain's CDR3 is CASNYREFVSGYTF. The CDR3, as DNA: TGTGCTAGTAACTACAGGGAGTTCGTGAGTGGCTACACCTTC.

The chain joins TRBV4-1 to TRBJ2-6; 7 bases are shared with TRBD2. J lost 1 base, V lost 0 bases, and 3 bases had no gene match. This CDR3 is built from 17 residues. Germline CDR1 reads MGHRA; CDR2 reads YSYEKL. The CDR3 DNA sequence: TGCGCCAGCAGCCAAGAGGGGGGGGGTTCTGGGGCCAACGTCCTGACTTTC. Its translation is CASSQEGGGSGANVLTF.

V is TRBV5-6 and J is TRBJ1-3, with D tentatively TRBD1 (5 bases). Trimming removed 5 bases at V and 7 bases at J, with 13 bases between. The CDR3 covers 13 residues. Germline V gene lookup returns CDR1 SGHDT and CDR2 YYEEEE. CDR3 region: CASSWRGPNTIYF. The DNA of the CDR3 is TGTGCCAGCAGTTGGAGGGGCCCGAACACCATATATTTT. The variable domain in full, with the rest retrieved from reference TRBV5-6 and TRBJ1-3, is DAGVTQSPTHLIKTRGQQVTLRCSPKSGHDTVSWYQQALGQGPQFIFQYYEEEERQRGNFPDRFSGHQFPNYSSELNVNALLLGDSALYLCASSWRGPNTIYFGEGSWLTVV.

The chain recombines TRBV6-6 with TRBJ2-5; 15 positions agree with TRBD2. J was trimmed by 5 bases and V by 6 bases; bases with no gene match: 4. The CDR3 is 15 amino acids. In germline, CDR1 is MNHNY, CDR2 SVGAGI (reference sequence). CDR3 sequence (DNA): TGTGCCAGCAGCTCCGGACTAGCGGGAGGGGAGACCCAGTACTTC. It encodes CASSSGLAGGETQYF.

The rearrangement uses TRBV19 and TRBJ2-5; D is unresolved. The germline V and J ends were trimmed by 6 bases and 0 bases, with 11 bases remaining between them. The germline V gene has CDR1 LNHDA and CDR2 SQIVND (reference sequence). The CDR3 loop spans 14 amino acids. CDR3 protein: CASRKTDYQETQYF. The CDR3 coding sequence is TGTGCCAGTAGGAAGACTGATTACCAAGAGACCCAGTACTTC. Variable domain in full (rest from reference TRBV19 and TRBJ2-5): DGGITQSPKYLFRKEGQNVTLSCEQNLNHDAMYWYRQDPGQGLRLIYYSQIVNDFQKGDIAEGYSVSREKKESFPLTVTSAQKNPTAFYLCASRKTDYQETQYFGPGTRLLVL.

The rearrangement joins TRBV9 to TRBJ2-3, with 15 bases that match TRBD2. The CDR3 loop spans 18 amino acids. V dropped 1 base and J dropped 5; count of bases not matched to a gene: 8. The V gene's germline CDR1 is SGDLS and CDR2 YYNGEE. CDR3 residues: CASSVNPGLAGGIDTQYF. CDR3 in DNA: TGTGCCAGCAGCGTAAACCCGGGACTAGCGGGAGGAATAGATACGCAGTATTTT.

The chain has TRBV12-5 and TRBJ1-2; TRBD1 agrees at 12 bases. Germline V CDR1 and CDR2: LGHNT, FRNRAP. V was pared by 0 bases and J by 4 bases, with 15 bases of the junction left unmatched. This CDR3 has 20 residues. The CDR3 reads CASGLVVGTGGATYGYGYTF. The CDR3, as DNA: TGTGCTAGTGGTTTGGTCGTCGGGACAGGGGGCGCTACGTACGGCTATGGCTACACCTTC.

This chain links TRBV15 with TRBJ2-3, with 8 bases fitting TRBD2. The CDR3 length is 17 residues. J was trimmed by 2 bases and V by 3 bases; bases with no gene match: 10. CDR1 and CDR2 from the germline V gene are LNHNV and YYDKDF (reference sequence). CDR3 residues: CATSRTSGTRFTDTQYF. The DNA for the CDR3 is TGTGCCACCAGCAGGACCTCCGGGACTAGATTCACAGATACGCAGTATTTT.

The chain carries TRBV6-5 and TRBJ2-1; TRBD1 agrees at 8 bases. The CDR3 has 16 amino acids. With V trimmed by 0 bases and J by 8 bases, 9 bases remained unmatched. CDR1 MNHEY and CDR2 SVGAGI come from the germline V gene. This CDR3 reads CASSYSSDRGSHEQFF. CDR3 DNA: TGTGCCAGCAGTTACTCGAGCGACAGGGGTTCGCATGAGCAGTTCTTC.

The chain combines TRBV6-1 with TRBJ1-1; D not resolved. This CDR3 region has 14 residues. Trimming removed 5 bases at V and 6 bases at J, with 16 bases between. Germline CDR1 and CDR2: MNHNS and SASEGT. CDR3 sequence: CASSPRGTRPEAFF. The CDR3 DNA sequence: TGTGCCAGCAGTCCCCGAGGCACGCGCCCTGAAGCTTTCTTT.

The J gene is TRBJ1-2, the V gene TRBV6-5; D might be TRBD1 (5 bases). CDR1 is MNHEY, CDR2 SVGAGI, per germline. V was pared by 5 bases and J by 8 bases, with 12 bases between. The CDR3 consists of 12 residues. In DNA form, the CDR3 reads TGTGCCAGCAGTGAAGGACGGGGGGGCTACACCTTC. Amino acid sequence: CASSEGRGGYTF.

V is TRBV7-4 and J is TRBJ2-7; TRBD2 is a possible D gene (6 bases). V lost 4 bases and J lost 3, with 16 bases in between. The CDR3 spans 15 residues. The germline CDR1 and CDR2 sequences are SGHVT and SQSDAQ. CDR3 coding DNA: TGTGCCAGCAGCTCGAACTCACTAGCTGGCTACGAGCAGTACTTC. This codes for CASSSNSLAGYEQYF.

The chain combines TRBV30 with TRBJ1-1; D unresolved. Germline CDR1 and CDR2: GTSNPN and SVGIG (reference sequence). The length of the CDR3 is 13 residues. The V end was cut by 1 base, the J end by 0 bases, with 6 bases between. The CDR3 loop is CAWSAGLNTEAFF. For the CDR3, the DNA is TGTGCCTGGAGTGCCGGGTTGAACACTGAAGCTTTCTTT.

This chain joins TRBV30 and TRBJ2-7; no clear D gene. The V end lost 0 bases, the J end lost 6 bases, and 6 bases lay between the germline ends. In germline, CDR1 is GTSNPN, CDR2 SVGIG (reference sequence). The CDR3 covers 11 residues. CDR3 DNA sequence: TGTGCCTGGAGTGTACGGAGCGAGCAGTACTTC. It translates to CAWSVRSEQYF.